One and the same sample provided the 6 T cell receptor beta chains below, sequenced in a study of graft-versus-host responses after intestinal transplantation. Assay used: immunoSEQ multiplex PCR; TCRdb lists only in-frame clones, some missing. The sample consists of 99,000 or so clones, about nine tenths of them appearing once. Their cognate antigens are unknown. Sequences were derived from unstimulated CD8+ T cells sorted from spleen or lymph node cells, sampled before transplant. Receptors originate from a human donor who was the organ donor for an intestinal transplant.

This CDR3 reads CASSPRERGFEQFF. The CDR3 DNA sequence: TGTGCCAGCAGCCCACGGGAGCGGGGATTTGAGCAGTTCTTC. This chain connects TRBV5-6 to TRBJ2-1; 7 bases align to TRBD2. The germline V gene encodes CDR1 SGHDT and CDR2 YYEEEE. Losses at the gene ends were 4 bases for V and 9 bases for J; bases not matched to a gene: 10. The length of the CDR3 is 14 residues.

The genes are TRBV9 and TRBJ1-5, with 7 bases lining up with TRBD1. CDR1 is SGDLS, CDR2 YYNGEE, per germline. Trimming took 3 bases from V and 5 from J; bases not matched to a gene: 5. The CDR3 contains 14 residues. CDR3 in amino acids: CASSEDRADQPQHF. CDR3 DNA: TGTGCCAGCAGCGAAGACAGGGCGGATCAGCCCCAGCATTTT.

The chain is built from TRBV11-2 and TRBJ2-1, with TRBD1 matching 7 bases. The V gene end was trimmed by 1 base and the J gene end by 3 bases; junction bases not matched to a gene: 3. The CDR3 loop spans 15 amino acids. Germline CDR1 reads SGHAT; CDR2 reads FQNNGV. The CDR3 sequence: CASSLVGGYYNEQFF. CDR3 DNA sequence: TGTGCCAGCAGCTTAGTAGGGGGCTACTACAATGAGCAGTTCTTC.

The CDR3 here is CASSPWTGGLSYGYTF. The CDR3 DNA sequence: TGTGCCAGCAGCCCCTGGACAGGGGGCTTGAGCTATGGCTACACCTTC. This chain joins TRBV7-6 and TRBJ1-2; 11 bases agree with TRBD1. Germline CDR1 reads SGHVS; CDR2 reads FNYEAQ. Unmatched junction bases numbered 9, after V lost 5 bases and J lost 4 bases. CDR3 length equals 16 residues.

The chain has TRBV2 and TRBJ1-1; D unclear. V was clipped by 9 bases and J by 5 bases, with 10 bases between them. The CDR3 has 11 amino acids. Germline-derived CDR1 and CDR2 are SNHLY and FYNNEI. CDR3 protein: CARAEGTEAFF. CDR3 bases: TGTGCCAGGGCAGAGGGAACTGAAGCTTTCTTT.

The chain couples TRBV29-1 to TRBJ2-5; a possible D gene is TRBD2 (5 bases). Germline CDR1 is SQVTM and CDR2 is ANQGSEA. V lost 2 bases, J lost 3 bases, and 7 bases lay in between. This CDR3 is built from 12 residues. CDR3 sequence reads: CSVESGEETQYF. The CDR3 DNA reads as TGCAGCGTTGAAAGCGGTGAAGAGACCCAGTACTTC.